The 8 T cell receptor beta chains below all came from one sample that was sequenced in a study of blood T cell repertoires in COVID-19 (dated by TCRdb to 2020 to 2022). The library was prepared using the immunoSEQ multiplex PCR assay. The immuneACCESS repertoire file appears here via TCRdb, limited to in-frame rearrangements. These files lack a portion of the clones; in checked studies, under half of the deficit traces to unresolved V genes, and the cause of the others is not known. The sample data list 40,000 to 50,000 clones, and around nine tenths of these were observed just once. 0.3% to 0.45% of the sample lies in the top ten. The sequenced material came from peripheral blood. The receptor source for this set is a human donor in a cohort sampled during active COVID-19.

The chain's CDR3 is CASSQEDRSWVFNQPQHF. Here the CDR3 DNA reads TGTGCCAGCAGCCAAGAAGACAGGTCGTGGGTATTCAATCAGCCCCAGCATTTT. The genes are TRBV3-1 (or the pseudogene TRBV3-2) and TRBJ1-5, with a tentative D call TRBD1 (6 bases). This CDR3 is built from 18 residues. V dropped 0 bases and J dropped 3 bases, with 18 bases sitting between them. Germline-derived CDR1 and CDR2 are LGHDT and YNNKEL (reference sequence).

This chain links TRBV7-2 with TRBJ2-7; 7 nucleotides align to TRBD1. The V gene end was trimmed by 4 bases and the J gene end by 2 bases; junction bases not matched to a gene: 8. Germline-derived CDR1 and CDR2 are SGHTA and FQGNSA. The CDR3 totals 15 residues. The CDR3 loop reads CASSSRGNGPYEQYF. The CDR3 nucleotides are TGTGCCAGCAGCTCCAGGGGGAACGGTCCCTACGAGCAGTACTTC.

The chain recombines TRBV19 with TRBJ1-4; perhaps TRBD1 as D (6 bases). The CDR3 length is 15 residues. Germline V gene lookup returns CDR1 LNHDA and CDR2 SQIVND (reference sequence). The V and J ends lost 6 bases and 4 bases respectively, with 15 bases between them. CDR3: CASSIRTAGNEKLFF. For the CDR3, the DNA is TGTGCCAGTAGCATCCGGACAGCTGGTAATGAAAAACTGTTTTTT.

The chain has TRBV12-5 and TRBJ2-7; 13 nucleotides match TRBD2. The length of the CDR3 is 16 residues. Per germline, CDR1 LGHNT and CDR2 FRNRAP. J was trimmed by 3 bases and V by 1 base; bases with no gene match: 3. CDR3 DNA sequence: TGTGCTAGTGGTTTGGGGACTAGCGGGGGAGACTACGAGCAGTACTTC. Translated: CASGLGTSGGDYEQYF.

This rearrangement joins TRBV3-1 (or the pseudogene TRBV3-2) to TRBJ2-5; 7 bases align to TRBD2. From germline, CDR1 is LGHDT and CDR2 YNNKEL (reference sequence). V lost 1 base and J lost 5; bases outside the gene matches: 7. The CDR3 runs 15 residues. The CDR3 region is CASSQGGGLPETQYF. The CDR3 region has the DNA TGTGCCAGCAGCCAAGGGGGGGGACTTCCGGAGACCCAGTACTTC.

This sequence joins TRBV27 and TRBJ1-6; 8 nucleotides match TRBD1. This CDR3 has 14 residues. V lost 5 bases, J lost 14 bases, and 11 bases stayed unmatched. Germline V gives CDR1 MNHEY, CDR2 SMNVEV (reference sequence). The CDR3 spells CASSPQTGEGTLHF. The CDR3 DNA reads TGTGCCAGCAGTCCCCAGACAGGGGAGGGGACCCTCCACTTT.

This clone appeared a single time. The chain joins TRBV27 to TRBJ2-7; possibly TRBD1 for D (5 bases). This CDR3 is built from 15 residues. V lost 3 bases to trimming and J lost 0 bases, with 12 bases between them. The germline V gene has CDR1 MNHEY and CDR2 SMNVEV (reference sequence). DNA of the CDR3: TGTGCCAGCAGTTTGCGTACAGGAGTCTCCTACGAGCAGTACTTC. Amino acid sequence: CASSLRTGVSYEQYF.

This chain uses TRBV19 with TRBJ2-1, with TRBD2 matching over 7 bases. CDR3 length: 15 amino acids. Losses at the gene ends were 5 bases for V and 6 bases for J; bases not matched to a gene: 10. The germline V gene has CDR1 LNHDA and CDR2 SQIVND (reference sequence). The CDR3, as DNA: TGTGCCAGTAGTTTCTCTAGCGGACAACCCAATGAGCAGTTCTTC. Translating gives CASSFSSGQPNEQFF.